The next 31 T cell receptor beta chains were all read from a single sample in a study of T cells in Graves' hyperthyroidism and ophthalmopathy. The source material, RNA transcripts, was used to amplify TCR beta CDR3 regions. HTBI primers drove first-round RT-PCR of the TCR CDR3. TCRdb reprocessed the multiplex PCR reads with MiXCR, giving one entry per CDR3 protein. The sample has under 400,000 distinct CDR3 sequences; 15% are singletons. The source material was blood. These TCRs come from a woman between 55 and 75 years old with Graves' ophthalmopathy.

The chain joins TRBV3-1 to TRBJ2-2; maybe TRBD2 (5 bases). CDR1 LGHDT and CDR2 YNNKEL come from the germline V gene (reference sequence). The length of the CDR3 is 16 residues. V lost 0 bases, J lost 4 bases, and 12 bases lay in between. The CDR3 loop reads CASSQDSDYRTGELFF. The CDR3 DNA reads TGTGCCAGCAGCCAAGACTCCGACTACCGCACCGGGGAGCTGTTTTTT.

This clonotype was seen at least ten times. Here the CDR3 DNA reads TGTGCCAGCAGTGAAACGGCTCCCACCAAAAACATTCAGTACTTC. It specifies CASSETAPTKNIQYF. This chain uses TRBV28 with TRBJ2-4; D unresolved. The CDR3 is made up of 15 amino acids. V dropped 5 bases and J dropped 2 bases, with 13 bases sitting between them. The V gene's germline CDR1 is MDHEN and CDR2 SYDVKM.

The rearrangement joins TRBV4-2 to TRBJ1-2; tentative D call: TRBD1 (6 bases). V was shortened by 1 base and J by 3 bases, with 12 bases between the two germline ends. This CDR3 is 15 amino acids long. The germline CDR1 and CDR2 sequences are LGHNA and YNFKEQ. CDR3 protein: CASSQVGNRDYGYTF. In nucleotides, the CDR3 is TGTGCCAGCAGCCAAGTCGGTAACAGGGACTATGGCTACACCTTC.

This clonotype was observed at least ten times. This chain uses TRBV20-1 with TRBJ2-5; the D gene is possibly TRBD2 (6 bases). Germline lookup yields CDR1 DFQATT and CDR2 SNEGSKA (reference sequence). The CDR3 has 13 amino acids. V lost 6 bases and J 3 bases, leaving 14 bases between the germline ends. CDR3 DNA: TGCAGTGCCAGTAGCGGAGGGGAAGAGACCCAGTACTTC. Translating gives CSASSGGEETQYF.

This clonotype came up a few times. J is TRBJ2-7 and V is TRBV14; 8 bases agree with TRBD1. The CDR3 extends over 15 amino acids. The J segment lost 1 base and the V segment lost 1 base, leaving 3 bases of the junction unmatched. Germline V gene data show CDR1 as SGHDN and CDR2 as FVKESK. The CDR3 DNA reads TGTGCCAGCAGCCAAGGTAGGACAGGGTCCTACGAGCAGTACTTC. It codes for CASSQGRTGSYEQYF.

This clonotype has at least ten counts. This chain joins TRBV6-2 or TRBV6-3 and TRBJ2-3; 11 bases fit TRBD2. This CDR3 region has 17 residues. V shed 5 bases and J 2 bases; nucleotides not matched to a gene: 9. CDR1 is MNHEY, CDR2 SVGEGT, per germline. CDR3 protein: CASSPLTSGTSTDTQYF. CDR3 nucleotides: TGTGCCAGCAGTCCGTTGACTAGCGGGACCTCCACAGATACGCAGTATTTT.

A few counts support this clonotype. This chain uses TRBV28 with TRBJ2-1; D is tentatively TRBD1 or TRBD2 (5 bases each). Germline loops: CDR1 MDHEN, CDR2 SYDVKM. The CDR3 totals 16 residues. V was shortened by 5 bases and J by 0 bases, with 14 bases between the two germline ends. This CDR3 is CASSPPGTDSYNEQFF. As DNA, the CDR3 is TGTGCCAGCAGTCCCCCCGGGACGGACTCCTACAATGAGCAGTTCTTC.

In the case of this clonotype: Its ends do not fully match the called genes, so a read error is possible. The chain employs TRBV12-3 or TRBV12-4 and TRBJ1-6; D is uncertain. CDR3 size: 14 residues. The DNA for the CDR3 is TGTGCCAGCAGCTCGGTTTCCTTTAATTCACCCCTCCACTTT. Translation: CASSSVSFNSPLHF.

This clonotype has ten or more counts. In DNA, the CDR3 is TGTGCCAGCAGTTACAGGGGCGCCAAAAACATTCAGTACTTC. This translates into CASSYRGAKNIQYF. This chain links TRBV2 with TRBJ2-4; TRBD1 matches 7 bases. Trimming at V came to 5 bases and at J to 1 base, leaving 2 bases not matched to a gene. Germline CDR1 is SNHLY and CDR2 is FYNNEI. The CDR3 totals 14 residues.

In its sample, this clonotype was seen many times. The chain uses TRBV12-3 or TRBV12-4 and TRBJ1-5; 9 nucleotides agree with TRBD1. The CDR3 totals 16 residues. After removal of 6 bases from V and 0 bases from J, the junction contained 6 bases not matched to a gene. Written as DNA, the CDR3 is TGTGCCAGCAGCCCTCGGACAGGGGCTAGCAATCAGCCCCAGCATTTT. Its protein product is CASSPRTGASNQPQHF.

This clonotype was detected only a few times. This chain connects TRBV27 to TRBJ1-1; perhaps TRBD1 as D (6 bases). Germline loops: CDR1 MNHEY, CDR2 SMNVEV (reference sequence). Trimming cost V 2 bases and J 7 bases, with 32 bases left between them. CDR3 length: 20 amino acids. The CDR3 protein is CASSLAVSWNRAGYEGEAFF. The CDR3 DNA reads as TGTGCCAGCAGTTTAGCAGTATCCTGGAACAGGGCGGGATATGAGGGTGAAGCTTTCTTT.

This clonotype was picked up many times. V and J are TRBV28 and TRBJ2-5; weak D call: TRBD2 (5 bases). Trimming left V 6 bases short and J 5 bases short, with 16 bases between. CDR3 length equals 14 residues. Germline CDR1 MDHEN, CDR2 SYDVKM. The CDR3, as DNA: TGTGCCAGCAGCACCGGGGTGGGCCCGGAGACCCAGTACTTC. It codes for CASSTGVGPETQYF.

This clonotype was observed many times. The rearrangement links TRBV27 to TRBJ2-1, with 12 bases fitting TRBD2. Losses at the gene ends were 11 bases for V and 0 bases for J; bases not matched to a gene: 14. The CDR3 length is 18 residues. Looked up from germline, CDR1 is MNHEY and CDR2 is SMNVEV (reference sequence). The CDR3 spells CASTQRLTSGSSYNEQFF. For the CDR3, the DNA is TGTGCCTCCACACAGCGACTGACTAGCGGGAGCTCCTACAATGAGCAGTTCTTC.

This clonotype was counted only a few times. The chain joins TRBV29-1 to TRBJ2-5; perhaps TRBD1 as D (6 bases). The CDR3 length is 13 residues. V lost 1 base to trimming and J lost 5 bases, with 11 bases between them. Germline V gene lookup returns CDR1 SQVTM and CDR2 ANQGSEA. The CDR3 DNA is TGCAGCGTTGAAGGGGCAGGGGTGGAGACCCAGTACTTC. The encoded protein is CSVEGAGVETQYF. Together with reference TRBV29-1 and TRBJ2-5, the CDR3 gives the full variable domain: SAVISQKPSRDICQRGTSLTIQCQVDSQVTMMFWYRQQPGQSLTLIATANQGSEATYESGFVIDKFPISRPNLTFSTLTVSNMSPEDSSIYLCSVEGAGVETQYFGPGTRLLVL.

Ten or more counts support this clonotype. The chain couples TRBV28 to TRBJ2-1; no clear D gene. The V gene lost 5 bases and the J gene lost 7 bases, with 9 bases spanning the gap. Germline V gives CDR1 MDHEN, CDR2 SYDVKM. The CDR3 extends over 12 amino acids. The CDR3: CASSPRLNEQFF. DNA of the CDR3: TGTGCCAGCAGTCCCAGACTGAATGAGCAGTTCTTC.

This clonotype has more than one count but fewer than ten. CDR3 loop: CASSLGGGRTNEQFF. CDR3 nucleotides: TGTGCCAGCAGCTTAGGTGGCGGGAGGACAAATGAGCAGTTCTTC. The chain couples TRBV11-3 to TRBJ2-1; 8 bases line up with TRBD2. CDR3 length equals 15 residues. Trimming removed 1 base from V and 7 bases from J; junction bases left unmatched: 6. Germline V lookup: CDR1 SGHNT, CDR2 YENEEA.

This clonotype was picked up a small number of times. V gene TRBV9 combines with J gene TRBJ1-1; 10 bases align to TRBD1. Losses at the gene ends were 7 bases for V and 11 bases for J; bases not matched to a gene: 8. The CDR3 contains 12 residues. The germline V gene encodes CDR1 SGDLS and CDR2 YYNGEE. The CDR3 protein is CASAGQGDAAFF. CDR3 bases: TGTGCCAGCGCAGGACAGGGGGATGCGGCTTTCTTT.

For the CDR3, the DNA is TGTGCCAGCAGTGCATCGAAAAGGGGAGAGGCTTTCTTT. Protein product: CASSASKRGEAFF. The chain couples TRBV12-3 or TRBV12-4 to TRBJ1-1; D may be TRBD1 (5 bases). Trimming took off 5 bases at V and 11 bases at J, with 18 bases between the two ends. CDR3 length: 13 residues.

A remark on this clonotype: This may be a read error: a much more frequent sequence differs by one nucleotide. The chain recombines TRBV20-1 with TRBJ2-2, with 7 bases matching TRBD1. The length of the CDR3 is 15 residues. V was pared by 0 bases and J by 5 bases, with 6 bases of the junction left unmatched. Germline assignment: CDR1 DFQATT and CDR2 SNEGSKA (reference sequence). CDR3 in amino acids: CSARDGGRGTGELFF. CDR3 nucleotides: TGCAGTGCTAGAGATGGGGGCAGGGGGACCGGGGAGCTGTTTTTT.

This clonotype appeared many times. The J gene is TRBJ1-2, the V gene TRBV5-5; no definite D call. V lost 0 bases to trimming and J lost 6 bases, with 9 bases between them. The CDR3 consists of 13 residues. Germline CDR1 is SGHKS and CDR2 is YYEKEE (reference sequence). CDR3 nucleotide sequence: TGTGCCAGCAGCTTGGCGGCAGGACATGGCTACACCTTC. Amino acid sequence: CASSLAAGHGYTF. Drawing the rest from reference TRBV5-5 and TRBJ1-2, the complete variable domain is DAGVTQSPTHLIKTRGQQVTLRCSPISGHKSVSWYQQVLGQGPQFIFQYYEKEERGRGNFPDRFSARQFPNYSSELNVNALLLGDSALYLCASSLAAGHGYTFGSGTRLTVV.

This clonotype was observed many times. J is TRBJ1-5 and V is TRBV30; D is perhaps TRBD1 (5 bases). Germline CDR1 is GTSNPN and CDR2 is SVGIG (reference sequence). The CDR3 is 13 amino acids. Trimming removed 4 bases from V and 3 bases from J, with 10 bases in between. CDR3 protein: CAWTQGPNQPQHF. In DNA form, the CDR3 reads TGTGCCTGGACCCAGGGCCCCAATCAGCCCCAGCATTTT.

For this clonotype: A much larger clonotype is one base distant, so this may be a read error. The rearrangement joins TRBV7-9 to TRBJ2-7; 9 positions match TRBD1. The V gene's germline CDR1 is SEHNR and CDR2 FQNEAQ (reference sequence). J gave up 6 bases and V 4 bases, and 1 base lay outside the gene matches. The CDR3 length is 12 residues. In DNA form, the CDR3 reads TGTGCCAGCAGCTGGGACAGGGCCGAGCAGTACTTC. Encoded protein: CASSWDRAEQYF.

This clonotype was observed many times. For the CDR3, the DNA is TGTGCCAGCAGCTTAAACGGAGTAAACAATGAGCAGTTCTTC. Encoded protein: CASSLNGVNNEQFF. V and J are TRBV7-8 and TRBJ2-1; no reliable D call. The CDR3 is 14 residues long. From germline, CDR1 is SGHVS and CDR2 FQNEAQ. Trimming removed 2 bases at V and 5 bases at J, with 10 bases between.

The table lists this clonotype with a few counts. V and J are TRBV27 and TRBJ1-5, with D hard to call. The CDR3 runs 13 residues. Between the trimmed V and J ends, which lost 4 bases and 9 bases, there was a span of 13 bases. In germline, CDR1 is MNHEY, CDR2 SMNVEV (reference sequence). The CDR3 loop reads CASSSIQHSPQHF. The CDR3 bases are TGTGCCAGCAGTTCTATCCAGCATTCGCCCCAGCATTTT.

This clonotype was seen at least ten times. The chain has TRBV7-9 and TRBJ2-5; possible D gene TRBD1, 6 bases. Deletions cut 4 bases from V and 5 bases from J, with 20 bases between. CDR1 is SEHNR and CDR2 is FQNEAQ in the germline V gene (reference sequence). The CDR3 runs to 16 residues. DNA for the CDR3: TGTGCCAGCAGCTCGATAGACAGGAGGACCAAGGAGACCCAGTACTTC. Protein product: CASSSIDRRTKETQYF.

This clonotype was observed many times. The chain joins TRBV20-1 to TRBJ2-5; D gene ambiguous. The ends were cut back, 6 bases at V and 7 bases at J, with 9 bases in the middle. CDR3 size: 10 residues. Per the germline V gene, CDR1 is DFQATT and CDR2 is SNEGSKA (reference sequence). Written as DNA, the CDR3 is TGCAGTGCACTAACTGGGACCCAGTACTTC. Translated, it gives CSALTGTQYF.

In its sample, this clonotype was seen many times. The rearrangement uses TRBV10-3 and TRBJ1-2, with 8 nucleotides matching TRBD1. The CDR3 is made up of 14 amino acids. Germline assignment: CDR1 ENHRY and CDR2 SYGVKD. V lost 3 bases to trimming and J lost 6 bases; unmatched junction nucleotides: 6. The DNA for the CDR3 is TGTGCCATCAGTGATATGCAGGGGGCTGATGGCTACACCTTC. Encoded protein: CAISDMQGADGYTF.

This chain joins TRBV15 and TRBJ2-7; TRBD2 agrees at 12 bases. This CDR3 has 17 amino acids. The ends lost 2 bases at V and 0 bases at J; junction bases unmatched: 5. Germline-derived CDR1 and CDR2 are LNHNV and YYDKDF (reference sequence). CDR3 nucleotides: TGTGCCACCAGCAGATCCCCGACTAGCGGGAGCTCCTACGAGCAGTACTTC. Protein: CATSRSPTSGSSYEQYF.

This clonotype was counted only a few times. The chain combines TRBV6-1 with TRBJ2-3; 8 nucleotides line up with TRBD2. With V trimmed by 5 bases and J by 4 bases, 8 bases remained unmatched. The CDR3 runs 15 residues. Germline CDR1 reads MNHNS; CDR2 reads SASEGT. CDR3 sequence (DNA): TGTGCCAGCAGTTCCTTCAGCGGGAGAGCAGATACGCAGTATTTT. Its translation is CASSSFSGRADTQYF.

This clonotype was detected a few times. This sequence joins TRBV10-1 and TRBJ2-1; possible D gene TRBD2, 6 bases. V dropped 10 bases and J dropped 8 bases, with 21 bases sitting between them. The CDR3 contains 14 residues. Germline CDR1 reads WNHNN; CDR2 reads SYGVQD (reference sequence). The CDR3: CAILPGLAPDEQFF. CDR3 bases: TGCGCCATTTTACCGGGACTCGCTCCGGATGAGCAGTTCTTC.

This clonotype showed up many times. This chain links TRBV7-9 with TRBJ2-1, with 10 bases matching TRBD2. In germline, CDR1 is SEHNR, CDR2 FQNEAQ (reference sequence). J lost 8 bases, V lost 5 bases, and 12 bases had no gene match. This CDR3 has 16 amino acids. CDR3 nucleotides: TGTGCCAGCAGCCCGCCCGGACTAGCGGAGATCGATGAGCAGTTCTTC. Its translation is CASSPPGLAEIDEQFF.